Here is one T cell receptor (beta chain) with its context. The sample holds a few counts of this clone. The target of this receptor is not known. No much larger clone is present one base from it, and per-base qualities are unavailable. TCRbeta CDR3 regions were amplified from genomic DNA using the immunoSEQ Assay, a bias-controlled multiplex PCR. As for the authors' bioinformatics: The number of nucleated cells in each sample was estimated from the amplification of reference gene primers within the assay. To quantify the absolute abundance of each unique TCRbeta CDR3 rearrangement, sequence reads were collapsed and filtered. For each sample, productive Simpson clonality was calculated as the square root of Simpson's diversity index over productive rearrangements. Entries here come from immuneACCESS through TCRdb and include only in-frame sequences with V and J called. Some clones fail to appear in such tables; in the studies checked, an unresolved V gene covers under half of the shortfall, and the cause of the remainder is unknown. The D gene and trimming were derived from the DNA, and the V and J assignments and clone size from that table. The table for this sample lists about 83,000 clones; roughly 80% of them were counted only once. The top ten hold around a sixth of the sample.

The CDR1 and CDR2 encoded by the germline V gene (reference sequence) are DFQATT and SNEGSKA. V trim: 6 bases; J trim: 10 bases; unmatched bases: 7. The CDR3, cysteine through phenylalanine, is 11 amino acids long. The retained sequence is limited to the CDR3, 33 bases, with the frame set at the first base. The data stem from a study of blood T cell repertoires in COVID-19 (TCRdb year 2020). Describing the broader study: Samples from collaborators originated in the United States, Italy and Spain and spanned both the acute and convalescent phases of COVID-19. The material from the prospective study consisted of cDNA or gDNA derived from T cells, B-cell-depleted T cells, or PBMCs. Subjects who had been exposed to COVID-19, were actively infected with it, or had recovered from it provided the deeply sampled blood TCRbeta repertoires that made up the dataset. The repertoires were released in a freely available public database intended as a resource for research on the immune response to SARS-CoV-2. The samples were drawn from the first 160 participants of the ongoing ImmuneRACE study and from over a thousand subjects provided by 6 global collaborators. Sample metadata almost always included a de-identified subject ID, COVID-19 status, age in years and sex. Where HLA class I and class II types were available, the types were taken from metadata supplied by the sample provider, not from assay-based typing.

General study outcomes and caveats: The quantity of clinical and demographic metadata differed by source and by participant and was supplied without curation.

Each collaborating institution followed its own protocols to collect whole blood in K2EDTA tubes. Collaborator samples were shipped for TCRbeta analysis as frozen whole blood, isolated PBMCs, or DNA extracted from either sample type. This TCR came from a woman older than 75 with acute or convalescent COVID-19. The sequence joins TRBV20-1 to TRBJ1-2; 8 nucleotides in the junction match TRBD1. Sequencing input: peripheral blood. The CDR3 corresponds to CSALTGGAYTF. The nucleotide sequence reads TGCAGTGCGCTCACAGGGGGGGCCTACACCTTC.